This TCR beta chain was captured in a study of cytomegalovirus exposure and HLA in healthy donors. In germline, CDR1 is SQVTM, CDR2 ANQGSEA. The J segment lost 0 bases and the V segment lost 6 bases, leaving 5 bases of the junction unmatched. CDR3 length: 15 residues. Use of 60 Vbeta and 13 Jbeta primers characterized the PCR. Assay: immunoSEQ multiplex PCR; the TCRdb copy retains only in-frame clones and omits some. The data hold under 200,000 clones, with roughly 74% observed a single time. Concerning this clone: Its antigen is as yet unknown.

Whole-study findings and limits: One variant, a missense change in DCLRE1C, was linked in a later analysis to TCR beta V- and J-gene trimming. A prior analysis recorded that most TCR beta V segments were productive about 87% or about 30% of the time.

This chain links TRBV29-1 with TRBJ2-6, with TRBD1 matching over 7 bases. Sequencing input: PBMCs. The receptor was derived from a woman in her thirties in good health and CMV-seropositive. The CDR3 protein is CSVRTGSSGANVLTF. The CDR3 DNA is TGCAGCGTCAGGACAGGAAGCTCTGGGGCCAACGTCCTGACTTTC.